Sequencing of this T cell receptor (beta chain) was carried out in a study of early T cells in non-severe SARS-CoV-2 infection. V was cut by 6 bases and J by 8 bases, with 17 bases left in between. The CDR3 has 14 residues. Germline V gene lookup returns CDR1 SEHNR and CDR2 FQNEAQ (reference sequence). TCRdb passed the 5' RACE reads through MiXCR, listing each CDR3 protein once. The sample contains about 77,000 distinct CDR3 sequences, about a sixth of which appear only once. This chain connects TRBV7-9 to TRBJ2-1, with D perhaps matching TRBD1 (6 bases). The sequencing sample was made of whole blood. The sequence was collected from an adult who was a healthcare worker with PCR-confirmed SARS-CoV-2 infection or an uninfected control (not recorded which). In DNA, the CDR3 is TGTGCCAGCAGACGTCCCGCCAGGGGCGATGAGCAGTTCTTC. Its translation: CASRRPARGDEQFF.